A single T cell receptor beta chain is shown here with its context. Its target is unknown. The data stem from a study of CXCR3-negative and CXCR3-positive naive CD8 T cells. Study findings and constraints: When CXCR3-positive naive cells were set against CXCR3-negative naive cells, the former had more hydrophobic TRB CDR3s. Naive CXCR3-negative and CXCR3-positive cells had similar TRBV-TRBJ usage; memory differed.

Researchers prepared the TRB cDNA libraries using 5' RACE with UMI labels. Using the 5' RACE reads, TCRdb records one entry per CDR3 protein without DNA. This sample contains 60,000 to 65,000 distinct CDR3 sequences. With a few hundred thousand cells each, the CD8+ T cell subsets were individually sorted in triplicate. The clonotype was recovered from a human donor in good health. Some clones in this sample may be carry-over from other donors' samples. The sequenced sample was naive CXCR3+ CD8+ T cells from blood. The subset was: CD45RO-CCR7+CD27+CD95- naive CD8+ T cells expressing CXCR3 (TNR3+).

The CDR3 region is CASDDRDYDEQYF. This rearrangement joins TRBV25-1 to TRBJ2-7; TCRdb proposes TRBD1, but this gene call is untestable without DNA. CDR1 and CDR2 from the germline V gene are MGHDK and SYGVNS. CDR3 length equals 13 residues.